This entry lists 3 T cell receptor beta chains sequenced from one sample in a study of cytomegalovirus exposure and HLA in healthy donors. It was with 60 Vbeta and 13 Jbeta primers that the PCR ran. This table comes from immunoSEQ multiplex PCR, and its TCRdb copy is limited to in-frame clones, with some not included. The data hold roughly 140,000 clones, with around 80% observed a single time. The sequencing sample was made of PBMCs. The receptors come from a man younger than 35 in good health and CMV-seronegative.

This clone was found a few times. V usage is TRBV7-8 and J usage is TRBJ1-2; 10 bases fit TRBD1. This CDR3 has 17 amino acids. Trimming at V came to 4 bases and at J to 4 bases, leaving 12 bases not matched to a gene. Looked up from germline, CDR1 is SGHVS and CDR2 is FQNEAQ. The CDR3 sequence is CASSSPALTGGGYGYTF. The CDR3 coding sequence is TGTGCCAGCAGCTCCCCAGCACTGACAGGGGGCGGCTATGGCTACACCTTC.

The sample holds one count of this clone. V and J are TRBV9 and TRBJ2-5; 8 bases match TRBD1. Unmatched junction bases numbered 10, after V lost 3 bases and J lost 3 bases. There are 16 residues in the CDR3. The germline V gene has CDR1 SGDLS and CDR2 YYNGEE. Here the CDR3 DNA reads TGTGCCAGCAGCGGAGCCGGGACAGGTGGGGAAGAGACCCAGTACTTC. Translation: CASSGAGTGGEETQYF.

This clone was seen a few times. The rearrangement joins TRBV11-2 to TRBJ2-7; maybe TRBD2 (6 bases). The length of the CDR3 is 14 residues. CDR1 and CDR2 from the germline V gene are SGHAT and FQNNGV. V dropped 1 base and J dropped 5 bases, with 12 bases sitting between them. The CDR3 DNA is TGTGCCAGCAGCTTAGCTGGGCTAGCGCACGAGCAGTACTTC. It encodes CASSLAGLAHEQYF.